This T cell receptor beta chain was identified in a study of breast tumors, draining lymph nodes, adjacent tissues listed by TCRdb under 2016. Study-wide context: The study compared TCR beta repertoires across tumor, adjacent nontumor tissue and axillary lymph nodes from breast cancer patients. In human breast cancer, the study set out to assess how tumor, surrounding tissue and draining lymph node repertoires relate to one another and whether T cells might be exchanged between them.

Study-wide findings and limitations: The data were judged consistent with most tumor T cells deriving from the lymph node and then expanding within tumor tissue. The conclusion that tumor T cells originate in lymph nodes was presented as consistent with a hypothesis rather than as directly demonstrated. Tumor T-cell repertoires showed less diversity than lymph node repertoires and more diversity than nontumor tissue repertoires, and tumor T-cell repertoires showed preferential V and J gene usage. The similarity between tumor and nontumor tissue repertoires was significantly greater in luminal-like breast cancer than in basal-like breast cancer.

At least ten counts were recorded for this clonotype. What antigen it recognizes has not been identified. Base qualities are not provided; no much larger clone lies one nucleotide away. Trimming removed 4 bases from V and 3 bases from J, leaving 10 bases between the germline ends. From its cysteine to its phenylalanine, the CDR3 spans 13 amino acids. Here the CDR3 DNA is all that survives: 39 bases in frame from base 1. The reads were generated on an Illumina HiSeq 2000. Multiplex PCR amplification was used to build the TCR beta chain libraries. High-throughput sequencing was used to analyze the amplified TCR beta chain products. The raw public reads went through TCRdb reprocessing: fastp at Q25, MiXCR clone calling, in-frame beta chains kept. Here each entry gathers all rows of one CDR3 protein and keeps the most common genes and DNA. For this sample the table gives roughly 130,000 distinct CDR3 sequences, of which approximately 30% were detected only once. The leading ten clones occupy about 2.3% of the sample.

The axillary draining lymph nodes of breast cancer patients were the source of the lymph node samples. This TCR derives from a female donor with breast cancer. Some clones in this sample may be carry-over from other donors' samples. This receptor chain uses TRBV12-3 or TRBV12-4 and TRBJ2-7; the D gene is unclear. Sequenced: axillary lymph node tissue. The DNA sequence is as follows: TGTGCCAGCAGTTACCACAACGACTACGAGCAGTACTTC. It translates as CASSYHNDYEQYF.